The text below deals with one TCR beta chain. Its antigen is unknown. The entry originates in a study of graft-versus-host responses after intestinal transplantation. Regarding the study as a whole: Recipient marrow held GvH clones, some first seen in ileum or blood. Subjects displaying graft-donor T cell macrochimerism possessed elevated graft-versus-host to host-versus-graft clonal ratios inside allografts.

Germline V gives CDR1 SGHTA, CDR2 FQGTGA. The CDR3 has 16 amino acids. The junction had 8 bases not matched to a gene; V was cut back by 4 bases and J by 2 bases. Using immunoSEQ multiplex PCR, the repertoire was profiled, and TCRdb retains in-frame clones only, with some absent. The repertoire has roughly 70,000 clones, roughly 92% of them found once; the top ten carry 6.5% to 8%. The material sequenced was bone marrow, taken around 720 days after intestinal transplantation. The chain links TRBV7-3 to TRBJ2-1, with 7 bases aligning to TRBD1. The sequence derives from a human patient who received an intestinal transplant, so some T cells may come from the graft donor. The CDR3 is CASSSLDRDTYNEQFF. For the CDR3, the DNA is TGTGCCAGCAGCTCACTCGACAGGGACACCTACAATGAGCAGTTCTTC.